This T cell receptor (beta chain) was retrieved from a study of a mutant IDH1 vaccine in newly diagnosed glioma. As for the study in general: Treated patients showed a male proportion of roughly 62%, a female proportion of around 40%, and a mean age of approximately 40 years. Those enrolled had earlier been treated with radiotherapy, temozolomide, or both, mostly both.

Time point defined: baseline, week 1 (first vaccination visit). Treatment indicated: pre-vaccination baseline after standard-of-care therapy. The donor cohort comprised cases of new WHO grade 3 or 4 IDH1-mutant, ATRX-lost astrocytoma. With 10 bases clipped from V and 3 bases from J, the junction kept 9 bases outside the gene matches. The CDR3 totals 13 residues. Germline V gives CDR1 ENHRY, CDR2 SYGVKD. Generated by immunoSEQ multiplex PCR, the TCRdb table keeps only in-frame clones and is missing some. The sample records tens of thousands of clones, approximately 90% being singletons. The V and J genes are TRBV10-3 and TRBJ2-7; 7 bases are a match to TRBD2. This TCR came from a man aged 35 to 55 with glioma. The source was PBMCs, collected from a glioma patient treated with radiotherapy, temozolomide or both. CDR3 protein: CATQGGSSYEQYF. The DNA of the CDR3 is TGTGCCACCCAAGGCGGGAGCAGCTACGAGCAGTACTTC.